The clone carrying this TCR beta chain appeared many times. No antigen is known for it. TCRdb re-analysed the multiplex PCR reads in MiXCR, keeping a single row per CDR3 protein. Among 250,000 or so distinct CDR3 sequences listed, roughly 30% were seen once. Samples came from axillary lymph nodes draining the breast cancer. The data derive from a study of breast tumors, draining lymph nodes, adjacent tissues. Overall study findings and caveats: Tumor TCR diversity was below lymph nodes but above nontumor tissue.

The sample was axillary lymph node tissue. The TCR was taken from a female donor with breast cancer. Some clones in this sample may be carry-over from other donors' samples.

CDR3 sequence reads: CASKTGIQTGELFF. The CDR3 coding sequence is TGTGCCAGCAAAACCGGGATCCAAACCGGGGAGCTGTTTTTT. The rearrangement joins TRBV2 to TRBJ2-2; possible D gene TRBD2, 5 bases. Germline CDR1 and CDR2: SNHLY and FYNNEI. The V gene lost 7 bases and the J gene lost 5 bases, with 14 bases spanning the gap. The CDR3 has 14 residues.